This T cell receptor beta chain was identified in a study of T cells in Graves' hyperthyroidism and ophthalmopathy. For the study at large: Peripheral blood was drawn at first diagnosis, prior to all treatment.

Using more than 8 ml of fresh peripheral blood, PBMCs were prepared. This clonotype was found many times. Amplification targeted TCR beta CDR3 regions from RNA transcripts. A set of HTBI primers served as the primers for a first-round RT-PCR of the TCR CDR3. Each CDR3 protein gets one entry after TCRdb re-called the multiplex PCR reads with MiXCR. Found here are around 350,000 distinct CDR3 sequences, about 19% of them singletons; the top ten hold 3.7%. The V and J ends lost 6 bases and 4 bases respectively, with 16 bases between them. The germline gives CDR1 SNHLY, CDR2 FYNNEI. This CDR3 region has 15 residues.

The origin of this receptor is a woman in her late teens or twenties with Graves' hyperthyroidism. The chain uses TRBV2 and TRBJ1-3; possible D gene TRBD1, 6 bases. Sequencing used blood. For the CDR3, the DNA is TGTGCCAGCAGCTACATACAGGGATACGGAAACACCATATATTTT. It translates to CASSYIQGYGNTIYF.